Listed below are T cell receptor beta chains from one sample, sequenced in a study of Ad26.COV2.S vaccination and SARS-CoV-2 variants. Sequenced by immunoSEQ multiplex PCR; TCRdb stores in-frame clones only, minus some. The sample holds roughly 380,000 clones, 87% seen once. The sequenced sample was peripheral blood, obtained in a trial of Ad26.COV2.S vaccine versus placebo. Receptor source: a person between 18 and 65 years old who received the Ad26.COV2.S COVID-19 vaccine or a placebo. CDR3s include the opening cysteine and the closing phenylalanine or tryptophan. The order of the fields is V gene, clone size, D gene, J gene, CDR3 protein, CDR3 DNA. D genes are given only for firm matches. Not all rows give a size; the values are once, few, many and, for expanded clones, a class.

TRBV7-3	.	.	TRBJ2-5	CASSLGDGETQYF	TGTGCCAGCAGCTTAGGGGACGGTGAGACCCAGTACTTC
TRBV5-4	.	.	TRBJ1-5	CASSLGGMQPQHF	TGTGCCAGCAGCTTGGGTGGAATGCAGCCCCAGCATTTT
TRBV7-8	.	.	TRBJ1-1	CASSLAAENTEAFF	TGTGCCAGCAGCTTAGCGGCGGAGAACACTGAAGCTTTCTTT
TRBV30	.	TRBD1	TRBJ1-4	CAWSWQGEEKLFF	TGTGCCTGGAGTTGGCAGGGGGAGGAAAAACTGTTTTTT
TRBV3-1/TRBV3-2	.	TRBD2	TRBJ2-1	CASTPRGLAYNEQFF	TGTGCCAGCACCCCTAGGGGACTAGCATACAATGAGCAGTTCTTC
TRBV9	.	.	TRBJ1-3	CASSVGAGRNSGNTIYF	TGTGCCAGCAGCGTAGGAGCGGGACGGAACTCTGGAAACACCATATATTTT
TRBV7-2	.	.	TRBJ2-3	CASSLTYTDTQYF	TGTGCCAGCAGCTTAACTTACACAGATACGCAGTATTTT
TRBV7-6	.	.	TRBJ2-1	CASSAPGIYNEQFF	TGTGCCAGCAGCGCGCCTGGAATTTACAATGAGCAGTTCTTC
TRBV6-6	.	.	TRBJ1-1	CASSSFRETEAFF	TGTGCCAGCAGTAGCTTTCGGGAGACTGAAGCTTTCTTT
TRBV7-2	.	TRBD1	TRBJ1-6	CASSPRTGWDSPLHF	TGTGCCAGCAGTCCAAGGACAGGGTGGGATTCACCCCTCCACTTT
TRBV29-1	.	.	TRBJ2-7	CSVSHDSWLGEQYF	TGCAGCGTTTCACATGACAGCTGGCTGGGCGAGCAGTACTTC
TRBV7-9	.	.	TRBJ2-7	CASSPGYEQYF	TGTGCCAGCAGCCCCGGGTACGAGCAGTACTTC
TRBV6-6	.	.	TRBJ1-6	CASTIKGGSPLHF	TGTGCCAGCACCATCAAGGGAGGTTCACCCCTCCACTTT
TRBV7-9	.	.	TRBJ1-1	CASTRAFNTEAFF	TGTGCCAGCACCAGGGCTTTTAACACTGAAGCTTTCTTT
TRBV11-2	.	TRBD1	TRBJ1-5	CASSSRGTDQPQHF	TGTGCCAGCAGTTCCAGGGGGACGGATCAGCCCCAGCATTTT
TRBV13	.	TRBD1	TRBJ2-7	CASSLAMTGSGSYEQYF	TGTGCCAGCAGCTTAGCTATGACAGGGAGTGGGTCCTACGAGCAGTACTTC
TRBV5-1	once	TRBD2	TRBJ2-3	CASSLGLATSTDTQYF	TGCGCCAGCAGCTTGGGACTAGCTACTAGCACAGATACGCAGTATTTT
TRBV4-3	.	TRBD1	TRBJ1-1	CASSQESGTGGWGTEAFF	TGCGCCAGCAGCCAAGAGAGCGGGACAGGGGGTTGGGGCACTGAAGCTTTCTTT
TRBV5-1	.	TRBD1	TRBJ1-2	CASSFISGTANYGYTF	TGCGCCAGCAGCTTCATATCCGGGACAGCTAACTATGGCTACACCTTC
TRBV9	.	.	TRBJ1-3	CASSGSGNTIYF	TGTGCCAGCAGCGGCTCTGGAAACACCATATATTTT
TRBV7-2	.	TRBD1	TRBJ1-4	CASSLQGATNEKLFF	TGTGCCAGCAGCCTCCAGGGGGCAACTAATGAAAAACTGTTTTTT
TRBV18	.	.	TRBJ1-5	CASSPPGQPQHF	TGTGCCAGCTCACCACCGGGGCAGCCCCAGCATTTT